The clone carrying this TCR beta chain was found many times. Its antigen is unidentified. The same CDR3 is also encoded by other DNA sequences in this sample. The record originates from a study of metastatic and nonmetastatic thyroid tumors. Study information: Both malignant and benign thyroid patients supplied peripheral blood and tumor or nodule tissue samples, across which the repertoires of these patients were then compared. Notes on the study in general: Malignant thyroid tumors reportedly exceeded benign nodules significantly in TCR beta diversity, with the difference appearing in blood and tumor.

Per the germline V gene, CDR1 is MNHNS and CDR2 is SASEGT. The CDR3 spans 16 residues. J gave up 4 bases and V 8 bases, and 7 bases lay outside the gene matches. In the authors' methods: Building a distant-metastasis classifier for papillary thyroid cancer drew on CDR3 differences across clinicopathological groups. Using MiXCR, TCRdb reanalyzed the PCR reads. The V and J calls here are based on TCRdb, not the publication. The top ten clones hold roughly 15% of a sample with about 39,000 clones, approximately 17% of them seen once. No treatment had been given to any patient before thyroid surgery. The specimen was tumor tissue. This clonotype was obtained from a female donor with papillary thyroid cancer or a benign thyroid nodule (not recorded which). Some clones in this sample may be carry-over from other donors' samples. The chain carries TRBV6-1 and TRBJ2-2, with TRBD2 matching 13 bases. The CDR3 sequence is CASGPRLAGGTGELFF. The DNA for the CDR3 is TGTGCCAGCGGGCCCCGACTAGCGGGGGGCACCGGGGAGCTGTTTTTT.